One sample yielded the 20 T cell receptor beta chains listed below, sequenced in a study of blood T cell repertoires in COVID-19. Profiling relied on immunoSEQ multiplex PCR, and the TCRdb table lists in-frame clones only, not all of them. The table shows 140,000 or so clones, with around 90% occurring only once. Material for sequencing was peripheral blood. These receptors were taken from a woman aged 45-59 years with acute or convalescent COVID-19.

The chain uses TRBV10-3 and TRBJ1-2; TRBD1 matches 9 bases. J lost 2 bases, V lost 5 bases, and 3 bases had no gene match. This CDR3 is 14 amino acids long. Germline CDR1 is ENHRY and CDR2 is SYGVKD. The CDR3 is CAISPGQGNYGYTF. CDR3 nucleotides: TGTGCCATCAGTCCGGGACAGGGAAACTATGGCTACACCTTC.

The chain links TRBV6-5 to TRBJ2-3, with D maybe TRBD2 (7 bases). Trimming shortened V by 8 bases and J by 5 bases, and 14 bases separated the two germline ends. Looked up from germline, CDR1 is MNHEY and CDR2 is SVGAGI. The CDR3 is 13 residues long. The CDR3 bases are TGTGCCAGCTCTAAAGGGGGGGAAGATACGCAGTATTTT. Its translation: CASSKGGEDTQYF.

This clone was counted once. V and J are TRBV28 and TRBJ1-1, with D tentatively TRBD1 (6 bases). The CDR3 extends over 15 amino acids. Germline V lookup: CDR1 MDHEN, CDR2 SYDVKM. The V and J ends lost 3 bases and 4 bases respectively, with 15 bases between them. The CDR3 sequence is CASSFLQGRGTEAFF. The CDR3 DNA follows: TGTGCCAGCAGTTTCTTACAGGGAAGGGGCACTGAAGCTTTCTTT.

This sequence joins TRBV11-3 and TRBJ2-1, with TRBD2 matching over 8 bases. J lost 0 bases, V lost 5 bases, and 6 bases had no gene match. CDR3 length: 16 residues. CDR1 is SGHNT, CDR2 YENEEA, per germline. The CDR3 DNA is TGTGCCAGCAGCGAAAGGGCGGGGGGCTCCTACAATGAGCAGTTCTTC. It translates to CASSERAGGSYNEQFF. Using reference TRBV11-3 and TRBJ2-1 for the parts outside the CDR3, the full variable domain is EAGVVQSPRYKIIEKKQPVAFWCNPISGHNTLYWYLQNLGQGPELLIRYENEEAVDDSQLPKDRFSAERLKGVDSTLKIQPAELGDSAVYLCASSERAGGSYNEQFFGPGTRLTVL.

V is TRBV4-2 and J is TRBJ2-1; the match to TRBD2 covers 12 bases. The CDR3 is 16 residues long. The germline V gene encodes CDR1 LGHNA and CDR2 YNFKEQ. The junction had 8 bases not matched to a gene; V was cut back by 4 bases and J by 7 bases. The CDR3 sequence: CASSRETSGGQNEQFF. DNA for the CDR3: TGTGCCAGCAGCCGTGAGACTAGCGGGGGCCAGAATGAGCAGTTCTTC.

The chain couples TRBV21-1 to TRBJ2-7; the table names TRBD2, a call not compared with the DNA. TRBV21-1 is labeled a pseudogene. This CDR3 spans 14 amino acids. The CDR3 DNA is TGTGCCAGCAGCAAAGTAGGAGCGGCTTACGAGCAGTACTTC. Protein product: CASSKVGAAYEQYF.

The V gene is TRBV6-4, the J gene TRBJ2-3, with D possibly matching TRBD2 (6 bases). Trimming left V 5 bases short and J 2 bases short, with 23 bases between. The CDR3 is 18 amino acids. Germline V gives CDR1 MRHNA, CDR2 SNTAGT. CDR3 sequence: CASSSKGGAGYLTDTQYF. In DNA, the CDR3 is TGTGCCAGCAGTTCCAAAGGTGGGGCGGGGTACCTCACAGATACGCAGTATTTT.

This chain uses TRBV15 with TRBJ1-4; 11 bases are a match to TRBD1. The CDR3 totals 15 residues. V shed 3 bases and J 10 bases; nucleotides not matched to a gene: 7. Germline V gene lookup returns CDR1 LNHNV and CDR2 YYDKDF (reference sequence). CDR3 nucleotides: TGTGCCACCAGCAGTCCGGACAGGGGGCCGGGAAAACTGTTTTTT. Translating it yields CATSSPDRGPGKLFF.

The chain couples TRBV7-8 to TRBJ1-5, with unresolved D. The CDR3 contains 15 residues. The germline V gene encodes CDR1 SGHVS and CDR2 FQNEAQ. V lost 5 bases to trimming and J lost 2 bases, with 13 bases between them. The CDR3, as DNA: TGTGCCAGCAGCCTATCGGGGAGCGGCAATCAGCCCCAGCATTTT. Encoded protein: CASSLSGSGNQPQHF.

This chain links TRBV7-3 with TRBJ1-1; 8 bases agree with TRBD1. The germline V gene encodes CDR1 SGHTA and CDR2 FQGTGA. The CDR3 consists of 17 residues. V lost 0 bases to trimming and J lost 5 bases; unmatched junction nucleotides: 11. The CDR3 protein is CASSLTPDRWDRTEAFF. Here the CDR3 DNA reads TGTGCCAGCAGCTTAACCCCAGACAGGTGGGACAGGACTGAAGCTTTCTTT. The whole variable domain, filled in from reference TRBV7-3 and TRBJ1-1, reads GAGVSQTPSNKVTEKGKYVELRCDPISGHTALYWYRQSLGQGPEFLIYFQGTGAADDSGLPNDRFFAVRPEGSVSTLKIQRTERGDSAVYLCASSLTPDRWDRTEAFFGQGTRLTVV.

The chain couples TRBV27 to TRBJ1-2; 8 bases fit TRBD1. CDR1 and CDR2 from the germline V gene are MNHEY and SMNVEV (reference sequence). J was trimmed by 0 bases and V by 5 bases; bases with no gene match: 8. The CDR3 has 16 residues. Here the CDR3 reads CASSPRRQGTNYGYTF. DNA for the CDR3: TGTGCCAGCAGTCCCCGCAGACAGGGGACTAACTATGGCTACACCTTC.

This chain joins TRBV5-1 and TRBJ1-5, with 7 bases fitting TRBD1. Losses at the gene ends were 0 bases for V and 5 bases for J; bases not matched to a gene: 2. The CDR3 runs 14 residues. The V gene's germline CDR1 is SGHRS and CDR2 YFSETQ. CDR3 bases: TGCGCCAGCAGCTTGGGACAGGGATATCAGCCCCAGCATTTT. It yields the protein CASSLGQGYQPQHF.

The V and J genes are TRBV11-2 and TRBJ2-7, with 13 bases fitting TRBD2. The CDR3 consists of 15 residues. J was trimmed by 3 bases and V by 5 bases; bases with no gene match: 4. Germline lookup yields CDR1 SGHAT and CDR2 FQNNGV. The CDR3: CASSPGTSGIYEQYF. CDR3 nucleotides: TGTGCCAGCAGCCCCGGGACTAGCGGGATCTACGAGCAGTACTTC.

This clone came up once. The chain couples TRBV5-5 to TRBJ1-3; D uncertain. Germline CDR1 SGHKS, CDR2 YYEKEE (reference sequence). CDR3 length: 15 residues. Trimming took 0 bases from V and 0 from J, leaving 7 bases between them. In DNA, the CDR3 is TGTGCCAGCAGCTTGGACCGAGACTCTGGAAACACCATATATTTT. Its translation: CASSLDRDSGNTIYF.

V usage is TRBV10-3 and J usage is TRBJ1-5; 7 bases match TRBD1. Germline CDR1 ENHRY, CDR2 SYGVKD. The CDR3 covers 15 residues. V dropped 0 bases and J dropped 6; count of bases not matched to a gene: 5. The CDR3 bases are TGTGCCATCAGTGAGTCGACAGGGCGTGTTCAGCCCCAGCATTTT. Its translation: CAISESTGRVQPQHF.

V and J are TRBV10-3 and TRBJ2-2; 8 bases fit TRBD1. Germline V gene sequence: CDR1 ENHRY, CDR2 SYGVKD. V dropped 5 bases and J dropped 3; count of bases not matched to a gene: 2. CDR3 size: 14 residues. CDR3: CAISTTGDTGELFF. In DNA, the CDR3 is TGTGCCATCAGTACGACAGGGGACACCGGGGAGCTGTTTTTT.

The chain combines TRBV5-1 with TRBJ1-1; D not resolved. The germline gives CDR1 SGHRS, CDR2 YFSETQ. Trimming removed 0 bases from V and 1 base from J, with 4 bases in between. The CDR3 runs 13 residues. The CDR3 DNA follows: TGCGCCAGCAGCTTGGAACAGAACACTGAAGCTTTCTTT. Translation: CASSLEQNTEAFF.

This clone was recorded once. CDR3 nucleotide sequence: TGTGCCACCAGTGATCCGACTGAGGGAAGGGATCAGCCCCAGCATTTT. Protein product: CATSDPTEGRDQPQHF. The chain has TRBV24-1 and TRBJ1-5; no clear D gene. The CDR3 spans 16 residues. The ends were cut back, 3 bases at V and 5 bases at J, with 16 bases in the middle. Germline CDR1 KGHDR, CDR2 SFDVKD.

The chain combines TRBV3-1 (or the pseudogene TRBV3-2) with TRBJ1-2; D uncertain. With 3 bases removed from V and 5 bases from J, the gap between germline ends came to 10 bases. The CDR3 spans 13 residues. Germline V gene sequence: CDR1 LGHDT, CDR2 YNNKEL (reference sequence). CDR3 bases: TGTGCCAGCAGCCAGACTGGAAGTTATGGCTACACCTTC. Its protein product is CASSQTGSYGYTF.

This clone was seen only once. This chain links TRBV5-5 with TRBJ1-3, with TRBD1 as a possible D gene (5 bases). Germline values: CDR1 SGHKS, CDR2 YYEKEE (reference sequence). Between the trimmed V and J ends, which lost 5 bases and 0 bases, there was a span of 12 bases. The length of the CDR3 is 15 residues. CDR3 amino acids: CASSFDRASGNTIYF. CDR3 in DNA: TGTGCCAGCAGTTTCGACAGAGCCTCTGGAAACACCATATATTTT. The full variable domain, in which reference TRBV5-5 and TRBJ1-3 provide the parts outside the CDR3, is DAGVTQSPTHLIKTRGQQVTLRCSPISGHKSVSWYQQVLGQGPQFIFQYYEKEERGRGNFPDRFSARQFPNYSSELNVNALLLGDSALYLCASSFDRASGNTIYFGEGSWLTVV.